Reported below is one TCR beta chain. The antigen remains undetermined. This clone may be a read error of a much larger clone one base away. This specimen comes from a study of T-cell reconstitution after alpha-beta-depleted transplantation in children. Whole-study results and caveats: T-cell numbers and diversity one year post-transplant derived largely from freshly generated T cells. Several hundred expanded graft clones reportedly were the source of alpha-beta T cells about two months after transplant.

This sample's TCRbeta library carried unique molecular identifier barcodes. MiXCR, applied by TCRdb to the PCR reads, yields one record per CDR3 protein. The sample yields about 260,000 distinct CDR3 sequences, approximately 8.9% seen once. The CDR3 is 15 amino acids. Trimming cost V 2 bases and J 5 bases, with 12 bases left between them. Germline CDR1 reads SGHTA; CDR2 reads FQGTGA. The sequencing here drew on PBMCs, mostly from graft donor cells, taken 180 days after TCRalphabeta/CD19-depleted stem cell transplant. The clonotype comes from a male patient younger than 18 who had a stem cell transplant for acute lymphoblastic leukemia, so the T cells may come from the graft donor. The gene calls are TRBV7-3 and TRBJ1-4; unclear D gene. CDR3 sequence reads: CASSLGLLANEKLFF. DNA of the CDR3: TGTGCCAGCAGCTTAGGGTTGTTGGCGAATGAAAAACTGTTTTTT.